The 26 T cell receptor beta chains reported below all come from one sample, sequenced in a study of T cells in Graves' hyperthyroidism and ophthalmopathy (dated by TCRdb to between 2018 and 2020). The library was prepared using multiplex PCR. Instrument on record: Illumina HiSeq 2000. Amplification of TCR beta CDR3 regions was carried out from RNA transcripts. A first-round RT-PCR of the TCR CDR3 used the HTBI primer set with the Qiagen OneStep RT-PCR kit. TCRdb trimmed the raw reads at Q25, called clones with MiXCR and kept productive beta chains. Under each unique CDR3 protein, matching rows form one entry showing the most common genes and DNA. The sample table holds 350,000 or so distinct CDR3 sequences, of which 15% to 20% were seen once. The leading ten clones occupy around 15% of the sample. The material sequenced was blood. The source is a woman between 35 and 50 years old with Graves' ophthalmopathy.

This rearrangement joins TRBV29-1 to TRBJ2-7, with D possibly being TRBD1 or TRBD2 (5 bases each). Germline V gives CDR1 SQVTM, CDR2 ANQGSEA. Trimming shortened V by 4 bases and J by 1 base, and 11 bases separated the two germline ends. The CDR3 contains 13 residues. CDR3 nucleotide sequence: TGCAGCGTTGCCGGGACCCCATCCTACGAGCAGTACTTC. It translates to CSVAGTPSYEQYF.

Ten or more counts support this clonotype. This chain links TRBV6-1 with TRBJ2-5; D gene ambiguous. Germline V CDR1 and CDR2: MNHNS, SASEGT. The V end was cut by 6 bases, the J end by 7 bases, with 12 bases between. The CDR3 consists of 12 residues. DNA of the CDR3: TGTGCCAGCAGAGACCCAGCAGGGACCCAGTACTTC. This translates into CASRDPAGTQYF.

The gene calls are TRBV6-2 or TRBV6-3 and TRBJ1-1, with 8 bases matching TRBD1. The CDR3 loop spans 11 amino acids. Germline V gene sequence: CDR1 MNHEY, CDR2 SVGEGT. The V gene end was trimmed by 8 bases and the J gene end by 8 bases; junction bases not matched to a gene: 4. CDR3 DNA sequence: TGTGCCAGCGACAGGGGTGGAGAAGCTTTCTTT. The encoded protein is CASDRGGEAFF.

This clonotype was counted at least ten times. This chain connects TRBV5-1 to TRBJ1-1, with 9 nucleotides matching TRBD1. Germline values: CDR1 SGHRS, CDR2 YFSETQ. The CDR3 spans 14 residues. V lost 4 bases, J lost 7 bases, and 8 bases stayed unmatched. The CDR3 region has the DNA TGCGCCAGCAGCCGGGACAGGGAGGAGGGTGAAGCTTTCTTT. Translating it yields CASSRDREEGEAFF.

This clonotype was detected many times. This chain uses TRBV28 with TRBJ1-2, with D maybe TRBD1 (6 bases). The germline CDR1 and CDR2 sequences are MDHEN and SYDVKM. The CDR3 is 13 residues long. The V and J ends lost 8 bases and 6 bases respectively, with 16 bases between them. CDR3 sequence (DNA): TGTGCCAGCGTTAGGGGGGGGATAGATGGCTACACCTTC. Amino acids: CASVRGGIDGYTF.

This clonotype showed up many times. This chain uses TRBV5-1 with TRBJ2-5; no clear D. CDR3 length: 11 residues. V shed 4 bases and J shed 5 bases, with 6 bases lying between them. Germline CDR1 and CDR2: SGHRS and YFSETQ. This CDR3 is CASSMEETQYF. In nucleotides, the CDR3 is TGCGCCAGCAGCATGGAGGAGACCCAGTACTTC. The entire variable domain, with the rest obtained from reference TRBV5-1 and TRBJ2-5, is as follows: KAGVTQTPRYLIKTRGQQVTLSCSPISGHRSVSWYQQTPGQGLQFLFEYFSETQRNKGNFPGRFSGRQFSNSRSEMNVSTLELGDSALYLCASSMEETQYFGPGTRLLVL.

This clonotype has a count of ten or more. The CDR3 reads CASRSHGGRNPGEQYF. The CDR3 bases are TGTGCCAGCAGATCGCATGGGGGGCGCAATCCCGGGGAGCAGTACTTC. The J gene is TRBJ2-7, the V gene TRBV28; perhaps D is TRBD1 or TRBD2 (6 bases each). There are 16 residues in the CDR3. CDR1 and CDR2 (germline): MDHEN, SYDVKM. V lost 6 bases and J lost 7, with 25 bases in between.

This clonotype came up many times. The chain has TRBV27 and TRBJ2-7; TRBD2 aligns across 7 bases. Per germline, CDR1 MNHEY and CDR2 SMNVEV (reference sequence). With V trimmed by 8 bases and J by 3 bases, 7 bases remained unmatched. The CDR3 covers 13 residues. The CDR3 nucleotides are TGTGCCAGCCGGGGGGTCAGCTACTACGAGCAGTACTTC. Protein product: CASRGVSYYEQYF.

This clonotype has ten or more counts. This sequence joins TRBV12-5 and TRBJ2-5, with TRBD1 matching over 9 bases. Unmatched junction bases numbered 8, after V lost 4 bases and J lost 5 bases. CDR3 length: 15 amino acids. The germline gives CDR1 LGHNT, CDR2 FRNRAP. Written as DNA, the CDR3 is TGTGCTAGTGGTTCAGGGACAGGGAGGATGGAGACCCAGTACTTC. This translates into CASGSGTGRMETQYF.

V is TRBV6-2 or TRBV6-3 and J is TRBJ2-4, with D tentatively TRBD2 (6 bases). Germline V gene lookup returns CDR1 MNHEY and CDR2 SVGEGT. V dropped 6 bases and J dropped 1 base, with 13 bases sitting between them. The CDR3 extends over 15 amino acids. For the CDR3, the DNA is TGTGCCAGCAGGCGGGACTCCGGGGCCAAAAACATTCAGTACTTC. Its protein product is CASRRDSGAKNIQYF.

The sample holds many counts of this clonotype. The gene calls are TRBV4-2 and TRBJ2-7, with D perhaps matching TRBD1 or TRBD2 (5 bases each). Germline assignment: CDR1 LGHNA and CDR2 YNFKEQ. This CDR3 is built from 17 residues. Trimming took off 4 bases at V and 4 bases at J, with 23 bases between the two ends. CDR3 bases: TGTGCCAGCAGCCGATTATCCGGGACCGCAACTTATTACGAGCAGTACTTC. Its protein is CASSRLSGTATYYEQYF.

This clonotype was seen ten or more times. J is TRBJ2-2 and V is TRBV6-1; a possible D gene is TRBD1 (5 bases). The CDR3 consists of 14 residues. Germline CDR1 reads MNHNS; CDR2 reads SASEGT. V lost 8 bases to trimming and J lost 0 bases, with 10 bases between them. The DNA of the CDR3 is TGTGCCAGCTGGATAGGGGCGAACACCGGGGAGCTGTTTTTT. Translation gives CASWIGANTGELFF.

The genes are TRBV12-3 or TRBV12-4 and TRBJ1-5; D not resolved. Trimming took off 5 bases at V and 8 bases at J, with 13 bases between the two ends. The CDR3 is 13 residues long. CDR3 region: CASSLRVWEPQHF. The DNA of the CDR3 is TGTGCCAGCAGTCTTCGGGTCTGGGAGCCCCAGCATTTT.

The chain links TRBV20-1 to TRBJ2-5; a possible D gene is TRBD2 (6 bases). CDR3 length: 15 amino acids. V lost 1 base, J lost 5 bases, and 17 bases lay in between. Germline V gene lookup returns CDR1 DFQATT and CDR2 SNEGSKA (reference sequence). CDR3 DNA sequence: TGCAGTGCTAGAGTATTAGCGGAAGCCACGGAGACCCAGTACTTC. It translates to CSARVLAEATETQYF.

This clonotype was counted ten times or more. V gene TRBV28 combines with J gene TRBJ2-1; 8 bases are shared with TRBD2. The trim removed 5 bases at V and 9 bases at J, leaving 15 bases unmatched. Germline V gene lookup returns CDR1 MDHEN and CDR2 SYDVKM. The CDR3 loop spans 16 amino acids. The DNA of the CDR3 is TGTGCCAGCAGTAGGTTCTCCCGGGAGGGCCTTGGTGAGCAGTTCTTC. Translated: CASSRFSREGLGEQFF.

This chain connects TRBV12-3 or TRBV12-4 to TRBJ2-7; D is unclear. Deletions cut 5 bases from V and 6 bases from J, with 11 bases between. The CDR3 sequence is 12 residues long. CDR3 DNA sequence: TGTGCCAGCAGTGGCGCGGCAGGCGAGCAGTACTTC. Translating gives CASSGAAGEQYF.

This clonotype was seen a few times. The DNA for the CDR3 is TGTGCCAGCTCAGGTCCCGCAGGGACCTACGAGCAGTACTTC. Its translation is CASSGPAGTYEQYF. V usage is TRBV18 and J usage is TRBJ2-7; TRBD1 might be the D (5 bases). In germline, CDR1 is KGHSH, CDR2 LQKENI. The CDR3 runs 14 residues. V was shortened by 5 bases and J by 2 bases, with 13 bases between the two germline ends.

This clonotype was observed many times. Here the CDR3 reads CASSLATGVGASEQYF. The CDR3, as DNA: TGTGCCAGCAGTTTAGCGACAGGGGTTGGAGCCTCCGAGCAGTACTTC. J is TRBJ2-7 and V is TRBV28; 8 nucleotides agree with TRBD1. This CDR3 has 16 residues. The trim removed 2 bases at V and 6 bases at J, leaving 12 bases unmatched. Germline V lookup: CDR1 MDHEN, CDR2 SYDVKM.

This clonotype was seen at least ten times. This chain uses TRBV7-2 with TRBJ2-2; no definite D call. V was pared by 3 bases and J by 6 bases, with 5 bases between. In germline, CDR1 is SGHTA, CDR2 FQGNSA. This CDR3 is 12 amino acids long. The CDR3 DNA is TGTGCCAGCAGCTTCCCTCCCGGGGAGCTGTTTTTT. Protein sequence: CASSFPPGELFF.

This clonotype was detected ten times or more. The CDR3 protein is CATSRANQPQHF. The CDR3 DNA reads TGTGCCACCAGCAGAGCCAATCAGCCCCAGCATTTT. The chain carries TRBV15 and TRBJ1-5; no firm D call. Per germline, CDR1 LNHNV and CDR2 YYDKDF (reference sequence). The CDR3 sequence is 12 residues long. V gave up 1 base and J gave up 3 bases, with 1 base separating them.

This clonotype showed up many times. One base away lies a much larger clone, so this may be a sequencing read error. The chain links TRBV28 to TRBJ2-7; D remains ambiguous. Trimming stripped 3 bases from V and 3 bases from J, with 15 bases between. CDR3 size: 15 residues. CDR1 and CDR2 (germline): MDHEN, SYDVKM. CDR3 coding DNA: TGTGCCAGCAGTTTTGGTGGGCTACTAATCTACGAGCAGTACTTC. Protein sequence: CASSFGGLLIYEQYF.

A remark on this clonotype: A much larger clonotype is one base distant, so this may be a read error. The chain employs TRBV6-5 and TRBJ1-5; D is unclear. This CDR3 region has 15 residues. Germline V gene sequence: CDR1 MNHEY, CDR2 SVGAGI. V was pared by 0 bases and J by 4 bases, with 10 bases between. CDR3 loop: CASSYSMKRNQPQHF. In nucleotides, the CDR3 is TGTGCCAGCAGTTACTCGATGAAACGGAATCAGCCCCAGCATTTT.

As to this clonotype: An end of the junction does not agree with germline; a read error may underlie this. The chain couples TRBV5-1 to TRBJ2-7; TRBD2 matches at 7 bases. The CDR3 runs to 15 residues. CDR1 is SGHRS and CDR2 is YFSETQ in the germline V gene. CDR3 protein: CAGSFEAGPSYERYF. The CDR3 region has the DNA TGCGCCGGCAGCTTTGAAGCGGGACCGTCCTACGAGCGGTACTTC.

This clonotype was seen repeatedly, ten times or more. This chain links TRBV12-3 or TRBV12-4 with TRBJ2-7; D is possibly TRBD1 (7 bases). Between the trimmed V and J ends, which lost 5 bases and 0 bases, there was a span of 14 bases. There are 15 residues in the CDR3. The CDR3, as DNA: TGTGCCAGCAGTCCTCAGGGGGGACTCTCCTACGAGCAGTACTTC. It specifies CASSPQGGLSYEQYF.

This sequence joins TRBV6-1 and TRBJ2-2, with 9 positions matching TRBD1. The V gene end was trimmed by 4 bases and the J gene end by 2 bases; junction bases not matched to a gene: 8. CDR3 size: 17 residues. Germline lookup yields CDR1 MNHNS and CDR2 SASEGT. The CDR3 sequence: CASSGSGGQGNTGELFF. CDR3 nucleotides: TGTGCCAGCAGTGGATCGGGGGGACAGGGTAACACCGGGGAGCTGTTTTTT.

The sample holds many counts of this clonotype. The chain carries TRBV7-9 and TRBJ1-5; D is possibly TRBD1 (6 bases). The germline gives CDR1 SEHNR, CDR2 FQNEAQ (reference sequence). With 2 bases removed from V and 5 bases from J, the gap between germline ends came to 19 bases. The CDR3 has 17 residues. CDR3 sequence (DNA): TGTGCCAGCAGCTTATCTGGGGGGGGGCTTGGCCATCAGCCCCAGCATTTT. Protein: CASSLSGGGLGHQPQHF.